This T cell receptor beta chain appears in the sequencing data of a study of CD8+CD57+ T cells in acquired aplastic anemia. The wider study: CD4+ and CD8+ cells, once sorted, gave DNA averaging around 3.4 ug.

The study profiled TCR beta VDJ and CDR3 using genomic DNA as template. TCRdb recomputed calls from the reads with MiXCR, one row per CDR3 protein. This table holds about 180,000 distinct CDR3 sequences, under 55% found once. The CDR3 spans 15 residues. V shed 0 bases and J 3 bases; nucleotides not matched to a gene: 3. Germline V lookup: CDR1 PRHDT, CDR2 FYEKMQ (reference sequence). For sequencing, patients were chosen who had shown expansion of CD8+CD57+ cells by flow cytometry. Each of the patients presented with severe acquired aplastic anemia. No therapy was given to patients before blood sampling.

Sequenced: sorted CD4+, CD8+, or CD8+CD57+ T cells (not recorded which) from PBMCs. This clonotype originated in a human donor with aplastic anemia. The chain combines TRBV13 with TRBJ2-7; 9 nucleotides line up with TRBD1. As DNA, the CDR3 is TGTGCCAGCAGCTTAGGACAGGGGGCTTTCTACGAGCAGTACTTC. This codes for CASSLGQGAFYEQYF.